Sequencing of this TCR beta chain was carried out in a study of cytomegalovirus exposure and HLA in healthy donors. General observations from the study: Altogether, some 160 TCR beta chains were recorded as cytomegalovirus-associated.

This PCR relied on a set of 60 Vbeta primers and 13 Jbeta primers. Clones were sequenced by immunoSEQ multiplex PCR, and TCRdb holds only the in-frame ones, with some missing. The sample contains about 150,000 clones, around four fifths of which appear only once. Points on this clone: Its antigen is as yet unknown.

The ends lost 2 bases at V and 4 bases at J; junction bases unmatched: 4. The CDR3 extends over 14 amino acids. Germline CDR1 is MRHNA and CDR2 is SNTAGT. The rearrangement joins TRBV6-4 to TRBJ2-5; 7 bases map to TRBD1. The sequencing sample was made of PBMCs. This receptor was taken from a woman between 45 and 60 years old in good health and CMV-seropositive. The CDR3, as DNA: TGTGCCAGCAGTGACAAGGGGGCGGCAGAGACCCAGTACTTC. Its translation is CASSDKGAAETQYF.